This T cell receptor (beta chain) was observed in a study of blood T cell repertoires in COVID-19. Across the whole study: The origin of the acute and convalescent COVID-19 samples was the United States, Italy and Spain. From T cells, B-cell-depleted T cells, or PBMCs came the material, which was cDNA or gDNA.

The CDR3 runs to 16 residues. Germline values: CDR1 MNHNS, CDR2 SASEGT. V was cut by 2 bases and J by 12 bases, with 20 bases left in between. The authors' processing: By means of reference gene primer amplification, nucleated cell counts were estimated. Sequenced by immunoSEQ multiplex PCR; TCRdb stores in-frame clones only, minus some. That table is the source of V, J and clone size, and D and trimming were worked out from the DNA. The profile shows tens of thousands of clones, about 70% of them singletons. Sample: peripheral blood. The receptor comes from a man aged 65 to 85 with active or convalescent COVID-19. The chain has TRBV6-1 and TRBJ1-6; a possible D gene is TRBD1 (5 bases). DNA of the CDR3: TGTGCCAGCAGTGAAATTGGGGGACGGAGCGGGGTACCCCTCCACTTT. Its translation: CASSEIGGRSGVPLHF.